These 10 T cell receptor beta chains were sequenced from one sample in a study of blood T cell repertoires in COVID-19 (dated by TCRdb to the early 2020s). Libraries were made using the immunoSEQ multiplex PCR assay. TCRdb's version of the immuneACCESS table is confined to in-frame rearrangements and falls short of the full clone set. An unresolved V gene accounts for under half of the shortfall where checked; the remainder is of unknown origin. Here the sample has 250,000 to 300,000 clones; about nine tenths occur a single time. Roughly 5.9% of the sample is in the top ten clones. The sequenced sample was peripheral blood. These receptor sequences come from a woman aged 50 to 60 with COVID-19, enrolled during active disease.

V and J are TRBV24-1 and TRBJ2-2; 9 bases fit TRBD1. This CDR3 contains 14 residues. Trimming at V came to 10 bases and at J to 6 bases, leaving 8 bases not matched to a gene. Germline-derived CDR1 and CDR2 are KGHDR and SFDVKD. The CDR3 sequence: CATRGTGIAGELFF. The CDR3 DNA sequence: TGTGCCACGAGAGGGACAGGGATCGCCGGGGAGCTGTTTTTT.

The rearrangement joins TRBV6-5 to TRBJ1-1; D not resolved. From germline, CDR1 is MNHEY and CDR2 SVGAGI. The CDR3 consists of 14 residues. The germline V and J ends were trimmed by 8 bases and 4 bases, with 17 bases remaining between them. The CDR3 sequence: CASDVGGIGTEAFF. In DNA, the CDR3 is TGTGCCAGCGATGTAGGAGGGATAGGCACTGAAGCTTTCTTT.

This chain links TRBV2 with TRBJ2-3; TRBD2 matches 10 bases. Germline CDR1 is SNHLY and CDR2 is FYNNEI. The CDR3 spans 16 residues. The J segment lost 0 bases and the V segment lost 5 bases, leaving 5 bases of the junction unmatched. The chain's CDR3 is CASSPLLAGSTDTQYF. Here the CDR3 DNA reads TGTGCCAGCAGTCCTCTACTAGCGGGAAGCACAGATACGCAGTATTTT.

The chain uses TRBV9 and TRBJ2-2; D is possibly TRBD2 (7 bases). V lost 0 bases to trimming and J lost 2 bases, with 17 bases between them. Germline V lookup: CDR1 SGDLS, CDR2 YYNGEE. This CDR3 is built from 18 residues. CDR3 in amino acids: CASSVEGGLALNTGELFF. In DNA form, the CDR3 reads TGTGCCAGCAGCGTAGAGGGGGGGCTAGCGCTAAACACCGGGGAGCTGTTTTTT.

The chain joins TRBV5-4 to TRBJ1-2; a possible D gene is TRBD1 (6 bases). This CDR3 contains 16 residues. The V end was cut by 1 base, the J end by 6 bases, with 19 bases between. Germline values: CDR1 SGHNT, CDR2 YYREEE (reference sequence). This CDR3 reads CASSLSGDRPRNGYTF. The DNA of the CDR3 is TGTGCCAGCAGCTTGTCAGGCGACAGGCCCCGAAATGGCTACACCTTC.

The rearrangement uses TRBV4-1 and TRBJ2-1; the D gene is possibly TRBD2 (5 bases). V gave up 6 bases and J gave up 5 bases, with 14 bases separating them. This CDR3 contains 14 residues. Germline V gives CDR1 MGHRA, CDR2 YSYEKL. In DNA, the CDR3 is TGCGCCAGCAGTGGTAGCGAGACGGACAATGAGCAGTTCTTC. Translated, it gives CASSGSETDNEQFF.

The chain's CDR3 is CASSETSGVYNEQFF. CDR3 in DNA: TGTGCCAGCAGTGAGACTAGCGGAGTCTACAATGAGCAGTTCTTC. The gene calls are TRBV2 and TRBJ2-1, with 9 bases identical to TRBD2. The junction had 3 bases not matched to a gene; V was cut back by 3 bases and J by 3 bases. The CDR3 extends over 15 amino acids. CDR1 SNHLY and CDR2 FYNNEI come from the germline V gene.

The J gene is TRBJ1-3, the V gene TRBV19, with unresolved D. Germline values: CDR1 LNHDA, CDR2 SQIVND (reference sequence). The CDR3 has 14 amino acids. The germline V and J ends were trimmed by 4 bases and 0 bases, with 7 bases remaining between them. Here the CDR3 reads CASSRRDSGNTIYF. The CDR3 coding sequence is TGTGCCAGTAGTAGGAGAGACTCTGGAAACACCATATATTTT.

A single count supports this clone. This chain connects TRBV18 to TRBJ2-3; 9 nucleotides match TRBD2. The CDR3 length is 16 residues. V was clipped by 3 bases and J by 5 bases; unmatched bases: 9. From germline, CDR1 is KGHSH and CDR2 LQKENI. CDR3 in amino acids: CASSPFLAGEGDTQYF. CDR3 DNA: TGTGCCAGCTCACCTTTTTTAGCGGGAGAGGGAGATACGCAGTATTTT.

With respect to this clone: At one end the junction does not follow the germline gene, possibly because of a read error. The CDR3 loop reads CASSVGPSSGMDF. Here the CDR3 DNA reads TGTGCCAGCAGCGTAGGGCCGTCTAGCGGAATGGACTTC. The J gene is TRBJ2-7, the V gene TRBV9; TRBD2 aligns across 7 bases. This CDR3 has 13 residues. The germline V gene encodes CDR1 SGDLS and CDR2 YYNGEE. Drawing the rest from reference TRBV9 and TRBJ2-7, the complete variable domain is DSGVTQTPKHLITATGQRVTLRCSPRSGDLSVYWYQQSLDQGLQFLIQYYNGEERAKGNILERFSAQQFPDLHSELNLSSLELGDSALYFCASSVGPSSGMDFGPGTRLTVT.